This passage covers 14 T cell receptor beta chains from one sample sequenced in a study of PD-1 blockade in classical Hodgkin lymphoma. Patients all relapsed after autologous stem cell transplantation, and there was variation in brentuximab vedotin exposure. Produced via immunoSEQ multiplex PCR; TCRdb's table is partial and in-frame only. This table has fewer than 90,000 clones, about 92% appearing once. The input for sequencing was peripheral blood mononuclear cells (PBMCs), taken at baseline. These TCRs come from a human donor with classical Hodgkin lymphoma.

CDR3 bases: TGTGCCAGCAGTCGGGGTGCAGATAACTACGAGCAGTACTTC. Protein: CASSRGADNYEQYF. J is TRBJ2-7 and V is TRBV7-6; tentative D call: TRBD2 (5 bases). The V end lost 6 bases, the J end lost 3 bases, and 15 bases lay between the germline ends. This CDR3 region has 14 residues. Per the germline V gene, CDR1 is SGHVS and CDR2 is FNYEAQ.

This clone was counted a single time. The chain links TRBV13 to TRBJ2-1, with a tentative D call TRBD1 (5 bases). The germline CDR1 and CDR2 sequences are PRHDT and FYEKMQ (reference sequence). This CDR3 region has 14 residues. V was cut by 3 bases and J by 2 bases, with 8 bases left in between. CDR3 DNA sequence: TGTGCCAGCAGCTTGGGCAGGGCCTACAATGAGCAGTTCTTC. This translates into CASSLGRAYNEQFF.

The chain recombines TRBV7-6 with TRBJ2-1; maybe TRBD1 (6 bases). Trimming removed 6 bases at V and 5 bases at J, with 17 bases between. Germline V lookup: CDR1 SGHVS, CDR2 FNYEAQ. CDR3 size: 15 residues. The CDR3 DNA sequence: TGTGCCAGCAGTACAACAGGGAGCCGAAACAATGAGCAGTTCTTC. Residues: CASSTTGSRNNEQFF.

The V call is TRBV11-3, the J call TRBJ2-7; 9 positions agree with TRBD1. Per the germline V gene, CDR1 is SGHNT and CDR2 is YENEEA. This CDR3 has 15 residues. The trim removed 3 bases at V and 2 bases at J, leaving 5 bases unmatched. CDR3: CASSLGQGRTYEQYF. CDR3 bases: TGTGCCAGCAGCTTGGGACAGGGACGAACCTACGAGCAGTACTTC.

This chain uses TRBV27 with TRBJ1-4; D possibly corresponds to TRBD1 (5 bases). Trimming left V 2 bases short and J 8 bases short, with 12 bases between. The length of the CDR3 is 14 residues. Germline V gene sequence: CDR1 MNHEY, CDR2 SMNVEV (reference sequence). CDR3 coding DNA: TGTGCCAGCAGTTTACTGGGGGGTAGGGAAAAACTGTTTTTT. This gives the protein CASSLLGGREKLFF.

J is TRBJ2-7 and V is TRBV7-9, with D unclear. The germline V gene encodes CDR1 SEHNR and CDR2 FQNEAQ (reference sequence). V shed 5 bases and J shed 3 bases, with 17 bases lying between them. The CDR3 covers 15 residues. CDR3 sequence (DNA): TGTGCCAGCAGCCCGACCGTAGGTCGTCTCTACGAGCAGTACTTC. This encodes CASSPTVGRLYEQYF.

The chain carries TRBV2 and TRBJ2-3; 14 nucleotides align to TRBD2. The CDR3 has 18 amino acids. In germline, CDR1 is SNHLY, CDR2 FYNNEI. V lost 4 bases and J lost 0; bases outside the gene matches: 6. The CDR3 sequence is CASSGRGLAGESTDTQYF. CDR3 nucleotides: TGTGCCAGCAGTGGAAGGGGACTAGCGGGGGAGAGCACAGATACGCAGTATTTT. Complete variable domain (other parts from reference TRBV2 and TRBJ2-3): EPEVTQTPSHQVTQMGQEVILRCVPISNHLYFYWYRQILGQKVEFLVSFYNNEISEKSEIFDDQFSVERPDGSNFTLKIRSTKLEDSAMYFCASSGRGLAGESTDTQYFGPGTRLTVL.

The DNA for the CDR3 is TGTGCCAGCAGTTACTCCCAGGGCTCTAACTATGGCTACACCTTC. It specifies CASSYSQGSNYGYTF. V usage is TRBV6-5 and J usage is TRBJ1-2, with D maybe TRBD1 (5 bases). This CDR3 is built from 15 residues. Germline V gene lookup returns CDR1 MNHEY and CDR2 SVGAGI. V lost 0 bases and J lost 0, with 8 bases in between.

This rearrangement joins TRBV28 to TRBJ2-5, with a weak D call TRBD2 (7 bases). Germline V CDR1 and CDR2: MDHEN, SYDVKM. The CDR3 is 14 amino acids. Trimming shortened V by 8 bases and J by 1 base, and 14 bases separated the two germline ends. The CDR3 DNA sequence: TGTGCCAGCCGAGACGGGGGGCCCCAAGAGACCCAGTACTTC. It is translated as CASRDGGPQETQYF.

This chain connects TRBV7-6 to TRBJ1-3; a possible D gene is TRBD1 (5 bases). Germline V gene lookup returns CDR1 SGHVS and CDR2 FNYEAQ. V was pared by 2 bases and J by 2 bases, with 7 bases between. The CDR3 spans 14 residues. The CDR3 DNA sequence: TGTGCCAGCAGCTTATGGACAACTGGAAACACCATATATTTT. This codes for CASSLWTTGNTIYF.

The rearrangement joins TRBV5-4 to TRBJ2-1, with D perhaps TRBD1 or TRBD2 (6 bases each). The V end lost 4 bases, the J end lost 8 bases, and 22 bases lay between the germline ends. Germline CDR1 SGHNT, CDR2 YYREEE (reference sequence). The CDR3 is 16 residues long. The CDR3 spells CASSGGPDTSRDEQFF. The DNA of the CDR3 is TGTGCCAGCAGCGGGGGGCCGGATACCTCACGCGATGAGCAGTTCTTC.

The chain carries TRBV7-6 and TRBJ2-7, with 9 bases matching TRBD2. The CDR3 length is 15 residues. Germline V gives CDR1 SGHVS, CDR2 FNYEAQ. V lost 1 base and J lost 1; bases outside the gene matches: 2. The CDR3 spells CASSLGSGSSYEQYF. The CDR3 nucleotides are TGTGCCAGCAGCTTAGGTAGCGGGAGTTCCTACGAGCAGTACTTC. Together with reference TRBV7-6 and TRBJ2-7, the CDR3 gives the full variable domain: GAGVSQSPRYKVTKRGQDVALRCDPISGHVSLYWYRQALGQGPEFLTYFNYEAQQDKSGLPNDRFSAERPEGSISTLTIQRTEQRDSAMYRCASSLGSGSSYEQYFGPGTRLTVT.

This chain links TRBV19 with TRBJ1-1; D gene unclear. CDR3 length: 16 amino acids. V gave up 1 base and J gave up 1 base, with 13 bases separating them. Germline V CDR1 and CDR2: LNHDA, SQIVND (reference sequence). The CDR3: CASSIGFSRENTEAFF. The DNA for the CDR3 is TGTGCCAGTAGTATAGGTTTCTCGAGAGAGAACACTGAAGCTTTCTTT.

The chain joins TRBV5-1 to TRBJ2-7; 10 bases are a match to TRBD2. Germline assignment: CDR1 SGHRS and CDR2 YFSETQ. This CDR3 has 17 residues. V was pared by 0 bases and J by 0 bases, with 6 bases of the junction left unmatched. The CDR3 protein is CASSLGVAGGYSYEQYF. CDR3 DNA sequence: TGCGCCAGCAGCTTGGGGGTAGCGGGAGGATACTCCTACGAGCAGTACTTC.